A selection of T cell receptor beta chains follows, all from one sample in a study of CD8+ T cells in alopecia areata. The table came from immunoSEQ multiplex PCR; TCRdb's copy has only in-frame clones and leaves some out. The repertoire includes 180,000 or so clones, roughly 50% of them detected once, and about a tenth sits in the top ten. The sample consisted of CD8+ T cells sorted from blood, taken at week 24, from a patient treated with tofacitinib. The receptors here all came from a human donor with alopecia areata. The CDR3 runs from the conserved cysteine through the conserved F or W. The D gene is left open where the match is weak. Only part of the rows carry a size: once, few, many, or a class if the clone is expanded.

>-|TRBJ1-1|TRBV7-2|few
TGTGCCAGCAGCTTATTGTGGGATCGGGGGGCGACCACTGAAGCTTTCTTT
CASSLLWDRGATTEAFF
>-|TRBJ1-1|TRBV27|-
TGTGCCAGCAGTTTGCGAATGAACACTGAAGCTTTCTTT
CASSLRMNTEAFF
>-|TRBJ2-5|TRBV7-8|-
TGTGCCAGCAGCCCCCGGTCTCCCGAAGAGACCCAGTACTTC
CASSPRSPEETQYF
>TRBD2|TRBJ2-3|TRBV7-9|medium-sized
TGTGCCAGCCTTTCGACTAGCGGCCTGACAGATACGCAGTATTTT
CASLSTSGLTDTQYF
>-|TRBJ2-7|TRBV15|-
TGTGCCACCAGCCATCATACGGCCATCTACGAGCAGTACTTC
CATSHHTAIYEQYF
>TRBD2|TRBJ2-3|TRBV4-3|once
TGCGCCAGCAGCCAGGATACTAGCGGGGGCCGCACAGATACGCAGTATTTT
CASSQDTSGGRTDTQYF
>-|TRBJ2-5|TRBV4-3|-
TGCGCCAGCAGCCAAGATCTAAGGGACCCCTTAATGGAGACCCAGTACTTC
CASSQDLRDPLMETQYF
>TRBD1|TRBJ1-1|TRBV4-3|once
TGCGCCAGCAGCCAGGACAGGGGCACTGAAGCTTTCTTT
CASSQDRGTEAFF
>TRBD2|TRBJ2-7|TRBV9|-
TGTGCCAGCAGCGTAGCAGCGGGGGGTTCCTACGAGCAGTACTTC
CASSVAAGGSYEQYF
>-|TRBJ1-1|TRBV29-1|-
TGCAGCGTTGAGGTATCTGGGTTTCCTGAAGCTTTCTTT
CSVEVSGFPEAFF
>TRBD2|TRBJ2-7|TRBV4-2|few
TGTGCCAGCAGCTTATTGACCGGACTAGCCCCACCGGAGGAGCAGTACTTC
CASSLLTGLAPPEEQYF
>TRBD1|TRBJ2-7|TRBV30|-
TGTGCCTGGAGTGTAGGAGCAGGGGGCTACGAGCAGTACTTC
CAWSVGAGGYEQYF
>TRBD1|TRBJ1-2|TRBV5-4|few
TGTGCCAGCAGCGGGACAGGCCGTGGGGGCTACACCTTC
CASSGTGRGGYTF
>-|TRBJ1-2|TRBV7-9|-
TGTGCCAGCAGCCCTCCCGGCAGACAGGAGGGGGACTTC
CASSPPGRQEGDF
>TRBD2|TRBJ2-1|TRBV29-1|-
TGCAGCGCACTAGCGGGGGGAGGTGAGCAGTTCTTC
CSALAGGGEQFF
>TRBD2|TRBJ2-5|TRBV18|few
TGTGCCAGCTCACCGGGACTAGCGGGGGTCGGAGAGACCCAGTACTTC
CASSPGLAGVGETQYF